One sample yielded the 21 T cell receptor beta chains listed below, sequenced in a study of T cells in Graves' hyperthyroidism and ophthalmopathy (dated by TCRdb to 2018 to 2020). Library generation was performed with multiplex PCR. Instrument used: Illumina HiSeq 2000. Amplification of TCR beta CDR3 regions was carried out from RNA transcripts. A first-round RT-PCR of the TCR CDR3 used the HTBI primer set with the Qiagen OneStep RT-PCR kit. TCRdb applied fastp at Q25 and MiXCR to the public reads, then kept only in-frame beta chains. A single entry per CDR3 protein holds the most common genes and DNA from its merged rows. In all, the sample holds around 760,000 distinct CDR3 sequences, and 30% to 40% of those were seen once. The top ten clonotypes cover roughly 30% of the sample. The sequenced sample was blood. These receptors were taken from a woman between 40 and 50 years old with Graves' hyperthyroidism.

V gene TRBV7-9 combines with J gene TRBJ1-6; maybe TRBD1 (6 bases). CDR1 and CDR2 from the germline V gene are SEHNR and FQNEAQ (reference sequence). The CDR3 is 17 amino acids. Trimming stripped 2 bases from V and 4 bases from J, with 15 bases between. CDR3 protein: CASSLPQGTEYNSPLHF. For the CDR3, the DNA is TGTGCCAGCAGCTTACCCCAGGGGACGGAGTATAATTCACCCCTCCACTTT.

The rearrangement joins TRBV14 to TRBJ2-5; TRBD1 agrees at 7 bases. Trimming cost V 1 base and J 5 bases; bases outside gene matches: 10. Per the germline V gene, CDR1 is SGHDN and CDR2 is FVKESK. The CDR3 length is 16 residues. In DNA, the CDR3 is TGTGCCAGCAGCCAAGGGGATACAGGGGATCTGGAGACCCAGTACTTC. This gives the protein CASSQGDTGDLETQYF.

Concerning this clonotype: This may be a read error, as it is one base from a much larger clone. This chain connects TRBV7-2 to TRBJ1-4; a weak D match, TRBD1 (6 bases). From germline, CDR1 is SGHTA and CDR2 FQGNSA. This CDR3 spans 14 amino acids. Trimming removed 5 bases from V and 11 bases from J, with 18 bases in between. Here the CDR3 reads CASSPWTRGGKLFF. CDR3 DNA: TGTGCCAGCAGCCCCTGGACAAGGGGGGGGAAACTGTTTTTT.

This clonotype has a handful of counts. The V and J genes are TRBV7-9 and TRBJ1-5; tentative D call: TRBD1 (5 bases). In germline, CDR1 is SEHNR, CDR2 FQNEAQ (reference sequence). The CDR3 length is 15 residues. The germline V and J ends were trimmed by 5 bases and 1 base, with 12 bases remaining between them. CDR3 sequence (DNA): TGTGCCAGCAGCCAGGGTCACGAAAGCAATCAGCCCCAGCATTTT. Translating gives CASSQGHESNQPQHF.

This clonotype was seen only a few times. The CDR3 sequence: CSSGQGWPQHF. DNA of the CDR3: TGCAGCTCTGGGCAGGGATGGCCCCAGCATTTT. This rearrangement joins TRBV29-1 to TRBJ1-5; tentatively, D is TRBD1 (5 bases). V lost 8 bases to trimming and J lost 9 bases, with 14 bases between them. CDR1 is SQVTM and CDR2 is ANQGSEA in the germline V gene. This CDR3 has 11 amino acids.

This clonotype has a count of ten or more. The CDR3 DNA sequence: TGCAGTGCTCACGGACTAGCGGGGACCTACGAGCAGTACTTC. The encoded protein is CSAHGLAGTYEQYF. The rearrangement uses TRBV20-1 and TRBJ2-7, with 12 bases matching TRBD2. This CDR3 is 14 amino acids long. V was pared by 5 bases and J by 2 bases, with 4 bases of the junction left unmatched. Germline V CDR1 and CDR2: DFQATT, SNEGSKA (reference sequence).

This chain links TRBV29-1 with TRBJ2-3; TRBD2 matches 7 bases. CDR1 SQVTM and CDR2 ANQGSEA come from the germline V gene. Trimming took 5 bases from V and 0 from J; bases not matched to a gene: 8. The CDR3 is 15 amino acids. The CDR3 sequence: CSVPWGGTSTDTQYF. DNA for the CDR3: TGCAGCGTTCCGTGGGGGGGTACTAGCACAGATACGCAGTATTTT.

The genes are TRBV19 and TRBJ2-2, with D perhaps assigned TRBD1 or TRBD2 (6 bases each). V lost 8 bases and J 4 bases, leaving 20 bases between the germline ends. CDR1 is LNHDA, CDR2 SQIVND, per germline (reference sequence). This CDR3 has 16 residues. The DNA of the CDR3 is TGTGCCAGTCAGATGGGGGGCGGTCGGAGCACCGGGGAGCTGTTTTTT. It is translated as CASQMGGGRSTGELFF.

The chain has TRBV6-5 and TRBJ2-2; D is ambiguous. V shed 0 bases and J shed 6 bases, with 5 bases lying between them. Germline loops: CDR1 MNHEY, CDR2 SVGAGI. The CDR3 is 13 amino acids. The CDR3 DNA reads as TGTGCCAGCAGTTACTCTCACCCCGGGGAGCTGTTTTTT. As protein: CASSYSHPGELFF.

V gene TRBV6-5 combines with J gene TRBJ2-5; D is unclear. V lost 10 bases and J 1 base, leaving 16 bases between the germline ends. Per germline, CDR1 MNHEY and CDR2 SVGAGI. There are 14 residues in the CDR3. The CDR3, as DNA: TGTGCCACCCAGAGTAGTGCCAGCCAAGAGACCCAGTACTTC. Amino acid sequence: CATQSSASQETQYF.

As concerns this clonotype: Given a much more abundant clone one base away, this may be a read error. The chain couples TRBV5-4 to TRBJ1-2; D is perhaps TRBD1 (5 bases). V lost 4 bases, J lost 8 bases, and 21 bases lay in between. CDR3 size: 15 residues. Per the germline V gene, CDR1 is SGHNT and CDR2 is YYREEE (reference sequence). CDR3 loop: CASSPTRGGGRGYTF. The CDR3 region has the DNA TGTGCCAGCAGCCCGACCCGGGGCGGTGGCCGAGGCTACACCTTC.

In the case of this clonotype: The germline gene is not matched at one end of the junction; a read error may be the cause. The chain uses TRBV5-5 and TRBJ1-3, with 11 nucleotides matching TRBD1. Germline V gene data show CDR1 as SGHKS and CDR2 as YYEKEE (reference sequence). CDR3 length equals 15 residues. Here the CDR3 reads CAGSSDRGLGNTIHF. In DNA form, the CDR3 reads TGTGCCGGCAGCTCGGACAGGGGGCTTGGAAACACCATACATTTT.

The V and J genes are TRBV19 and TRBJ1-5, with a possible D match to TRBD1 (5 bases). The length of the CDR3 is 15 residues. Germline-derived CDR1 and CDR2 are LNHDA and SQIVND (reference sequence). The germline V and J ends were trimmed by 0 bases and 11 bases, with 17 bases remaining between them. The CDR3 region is CASSIDLTTAKTQHF. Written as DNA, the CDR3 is TGTGCCAGTAGTATAGATCTAACGACAGCGAAGACCCAGCATTTT.

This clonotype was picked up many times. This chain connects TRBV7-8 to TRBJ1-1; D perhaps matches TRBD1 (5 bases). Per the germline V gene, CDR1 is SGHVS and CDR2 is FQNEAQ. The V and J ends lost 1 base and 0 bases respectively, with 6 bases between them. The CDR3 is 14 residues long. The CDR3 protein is CASSLVGVNTEAFF. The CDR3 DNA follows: TGTGCCAGCAGCTTAGTAGGGGTGAACACTGAAGCTTTCTTT.

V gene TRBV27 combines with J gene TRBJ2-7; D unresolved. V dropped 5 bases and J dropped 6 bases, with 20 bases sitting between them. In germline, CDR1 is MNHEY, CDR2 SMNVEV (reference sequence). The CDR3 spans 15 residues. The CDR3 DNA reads TGTGCCAGCAGTCCAACGATGATTCTGGTGAGCGAGCAGTACTTC. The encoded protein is CASSPTMILVSEQYF.

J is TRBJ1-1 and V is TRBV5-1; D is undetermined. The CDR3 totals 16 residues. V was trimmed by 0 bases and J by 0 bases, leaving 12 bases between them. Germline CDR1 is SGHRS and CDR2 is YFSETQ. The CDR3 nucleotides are TGCGCCAGCAGCTTGGGTAGGGTATCCATGAACACTGAAGCTTTCTTT. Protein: CASSLGRVSMNTEAFF.

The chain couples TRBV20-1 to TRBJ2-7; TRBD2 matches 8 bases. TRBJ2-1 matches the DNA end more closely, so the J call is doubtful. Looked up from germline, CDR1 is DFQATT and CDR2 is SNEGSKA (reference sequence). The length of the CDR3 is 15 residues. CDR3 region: CSARTPTGGPGEQFF. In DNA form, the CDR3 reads TGCAGTGCTAGAACCCCCACGGGAGGGCCAGGGGAGCAGTTCTTC.

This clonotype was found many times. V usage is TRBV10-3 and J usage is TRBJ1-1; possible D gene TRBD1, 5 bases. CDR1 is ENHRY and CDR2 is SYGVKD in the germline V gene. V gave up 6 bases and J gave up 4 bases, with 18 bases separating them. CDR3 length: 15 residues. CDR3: CAISTSDGGGTEAFF. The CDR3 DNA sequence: TGTGCCATCAGCACCTCGGACGGGGGTGGCACTGAAGCTTTCTTT.

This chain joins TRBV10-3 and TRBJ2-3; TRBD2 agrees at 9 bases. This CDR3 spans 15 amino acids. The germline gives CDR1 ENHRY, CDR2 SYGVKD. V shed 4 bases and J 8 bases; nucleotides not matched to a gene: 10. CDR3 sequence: CAISVLAGALSTQYF. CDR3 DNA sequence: TGTGCCATCAGTGTTTTAGCGGGGGCCCTATCTACGCAGTATTTT.

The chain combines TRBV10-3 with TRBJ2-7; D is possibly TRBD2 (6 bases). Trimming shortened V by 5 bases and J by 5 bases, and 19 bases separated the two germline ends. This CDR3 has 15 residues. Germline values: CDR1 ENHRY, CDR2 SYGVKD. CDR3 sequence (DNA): TGTGCCATCAGTTTTGCGGGACCAAAATCCGACGAGCAGTACTTC. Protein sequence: CAISFAGPKSDEQYF.

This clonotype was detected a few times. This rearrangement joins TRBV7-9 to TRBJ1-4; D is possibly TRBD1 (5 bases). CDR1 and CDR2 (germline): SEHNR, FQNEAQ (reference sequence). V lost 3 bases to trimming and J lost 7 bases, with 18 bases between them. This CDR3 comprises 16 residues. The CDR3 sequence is CASSLDLSGGGEKLFF. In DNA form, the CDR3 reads TGTGCCAGCAGCTTGGACCTTTCCGGGGGTGGTGAAAAACTGTTTTTT. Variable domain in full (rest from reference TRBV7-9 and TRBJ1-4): DTGVSQNPRHKITKRGQNVTFRCDPISEHNRLYWYRQTLGQGPEFLTYFQNEAQLEKSRLLSDRFSAERPKGSFSTLEIQRTEQGDSAMYLCASSLDLSGGGEKLFFGSGTQLSVL.